This T cell receptor (beta chain) was sequenced during a study of T cell repertoires in cytomegalovirus infection. Study conclusions and caveats: Ex vivo responses were dominated by HLA-C-restricted CMV-specific TCR beta clonotypes.

This clonotype turned up a few times. What it binds is not known. With 2 bases clipped from V and 1 base from J, the junction kept 2 bases outside the gene matches. The CDR3 consists of 15 residues. CDR1 and CDR2 from the germline V gene are SGHAT and FQNNGV. TCRdb processed the reads anew with MiXCR; each CDR3 protein has one entry. The table lists about 150,000 distinct CDR3 sequences, around 32% of them singletons. The TCR originated in a human donor in good health (CMV status not recorded). Some clones in this sample may be carry-over from other donors' samples. The specimen was CD8+ T cells from cultured PBMCs, collected from culture after CMV antigen stimulation. The V gene is TRBV11-2, the J gene TRBJ2-3; 8 bases map to TRBD1. CDR3 sequence reads: CASSLQGQGTDTQYF. Written as DNA, the CDR3 is TGTGCCAGCAGCTTACAGGGACAGGGCACAGATACGCAGTATTTT.